What follows are 31 T cell receptor beta chains derived from one specimen sequenced in a study of control samples from healthy donors and cancer patients. Libraries were prepared by immunoSEQ multiplex PCR; TCRdb keeps only in-frame clonotypes and omits some of them. The table lists 150,000 to 200,000 clones, 75% to 95% of them singletons. The material sequenced was blood. Receptor source: a woman in her 40s in good health.

The V gene is TRBV27, the J gene TRBJ2-7, with D possibly TRBD1 on 5 matching bases. V was clipped by 8 bases and J by 3 bases, with 20 bases between them. CDR3 length: 15 residues. Germline lookup yields CDR1 MNHEY and CDR2 SMNVEV (reference sequence). For the CDR3, the DNA is TGTGCCAGCCAGGGCGTCCACCGCGATATCTACGAGCAGTACTTC. Translating gives CASQGVHRDIYEQYF.

This sequence joins TRBV27 and TRBJ1-6; D is possibly TRBD1 (6 bases). Germline CDR1 and CDR2: MNHEY and SMNVEV (reference sequence). Trimming took off 6 bases at V and 5 bases at J, with 8 bases between the two ends. This CDR3 comprises 13 residues. The CDR3, as DNA: TGTGCCAGCAGACGACAGGATAATTCACCCCTCCACTTT. The encoded protein is CASRRQDNSPLHF.

This chain joins TRBV5-1 and TRBJ2-3, with 8 bases that match TRBD1. CDR3 length: 15 residues. Germline V CDR1 and CDR2: SGHRS, YFSETQ. The V segment lost 4 bases and the J segment 2 bases; nucleotides outside the gene matches: 6. In nucleotides, the CDR3 is TGCGCCAGCAGCCCCGACAGGGGTGACACAGATACGCAGTATTTT. Translated, it gives CASSPDRGDTDTQYF.

The genes are TRBV6-5 and TRBJ2-3; TRBD1 matches 8 bases. CDR1 is MNHEY, CDR2 SVGAGI, per germline. V lost 6 bases, J lost 1 base, and 6 bases stayed unmatched. The CDR3 has 15 amino acids. The CDR3, as DNA: TGTGCCAGCAGCTTTGGGACAGGCGGCACAGATACGCAGTATTTT. Encoded protein: CASSFGTGGTDTQYF.

The rearrangement links TRBV6-5 to TRBJ1-2; D is unclear. CDR1 and CDR2 from the germline V gene are MNHEY and SVGAGI. Trimming took off 7 bases at V and 6 bases at J, with 9 bases between the two ends. This CDR3 is 11 amino acids long. The CDR3: CASMQINGYTF. CDR3 sequence (DNA): TGTGCCAGCATGCAAATAAATGGCTACACCTTC.

This clone was seen only once. The chain couples TRBV15 to TRBJ1-5; D possibly corresponds to TRBD1 (5 bases). The V gene's germline CDR1 is LNHNV and CDR2 YYDKDF (reference sequence). The length of the CDR3 is 18 residues. The V gene lost 0 bases and the J gene lost 6 bases, with 21 bases spanning the gap. CDR3 protein: CATSRDSVRGGVGQPQHF. CDR3 nucleotides: TGTGCCACCAGCAGAGATTCCGTTCGGGGGGGAGTGGGTCAGCCCCAGCATTTT.

This rearrangement joins TRBV15 to TRBJ1-1; D uncertain. The CDR3 consists of 14 residues. Trimming stripped 4 bases from V and 1 base from J, with 10 bases between. Germline V gene lookup returns CDR1 LNHNV and CDR2 YYDKDF (reference sequence). CDR3 in DNA: TGTGCCACCAGCACAGAACTGGAGAACACTGAAGCTTTCTTT. This gives the protein CATSTELENTEAFF.

The chain combines TRBV6-5 with TRBJ2-3, with TRBD1 as a possible D gene (7 bases). Trimming cost V 6 bases and J 3 bases, with 16 bases left between them. There are 15 residues in the CDR3. The V gene's germline CDR1 is MNHEY and CDR2 SVGAGI. DNA for the CDR3: TGTGCCAGCAGACTCGCGGGACAGACAACAGATACGCAGTATTTT. This encodes CASRLAGQTTDTQYF.

This clone occurred once. J is TRBJ1-6 and V is TRBV5-1, with a tentative D call TRBD1 (6 bases). Germline CDR1 SGHRS, CDR2 YFSETQ. V was pared by 3 bases and J by 8 bases, with 12 bases between. The CDR3 runs to 14 residues. Written as DNA, the CDR3 is TGCGCCAGCAGCTCAGGGACACCCGATTCACCCCTCCACTTT. Protein sequence: CASSSGTPDSPLHF.

This rearrangement joins TRBV2 to TRBJ2-7; TRBD1 might be the D (6 bases). The CDR3 covers 14 residues. V was pared by 3 bases and J by 2 bases, with 11 bases between. Per the germline V gene, CDR1 is SNHLY and CDR2 is FYNNEI. This chain's CDR3 is CASSDPGHPYEQYF. CDR3 nucleotides: TGTGCCAGCAGTGATCCGGGACACCCCTACGAGCAGTACTTC.

This chain connects TRBV6-1 to TRBJ1-6, with 7 bases matching TRBD1. J gave up 9 bases and V 4 bases, and 18 bases lay outside the gene matches. The CDR3 contains 18 residues. Germline lookup yields CDR1 MNHNS and CDR2 SASEGT. The CDR3 DNA sequence: TGTGCCAGCAGTGTATCACAGGGGCAACCCCGGACCGGTTCACCCCTCCACTTT. This translates into CASSVSQGQPRTGSPLHF.

The rearrangement joins TRBV7-6 to TRBJ2-5; D is ambiguous. This CDR3 is built from 15 residues. Germline CDR1 and CDR2: SGHVS and FNYEAQ. V was trimmed by 5 bases and J by 3 bases, leaving 16 bases between them. CDR3 sequence (DNA): TGTGCCAGCAGCACCACCCCTCTAGAGAAAGAGACCCAGTACTTC. Amino acids: CASSTTPLEKETQYF.

This chain joins TRBV5-4 and TRBJ2-7; 7 positions match TRBD1. The CDR3 is 15 residues long. V dropped 4 bases and J dropped 4; count of bases not matched to a gene: 11. In germline, CDR1 is SGHNT, CDR2 YYREEE (reference sequence). The CDR3 loop is CASSLDRAPGYEQYF. In nucleotides, the CDR3 is TGTGCCAGCAGCCTAGACAGGGCCCCTGGGTACGAGCAGTACTTC.

The V call is TRBV3-1 (or the pseudogene TRBV3-2), the J call TRBJ2-7; 8 nucleotides agree with TRBD1. V lost 4 bases and J lost 3; bases outside the gene matches: 11. Per the germline V gene, CDR1 is LGHDT and CDR2 is YNNKEL (reference sequence). CDR3 length: 16 residues. The CDR3: CASSRIRTGLHYEQYF. The DNA for the CDR3 is TGTGCCAGCAGCCGAATACGGACAGGGCTCCACTACGAGCAGTACTTC.

The rearrangement joins TRBV11-2 to TRBJ1-3; D ambiguous. The CDR3 loop spans 12 amino acids. Germline CDR1 reads SGHAT; CDR2 reads FQNNGV. Trimming took 4 bases from V and 4 from J, leaving 5 bases between them. CDR3 loop: CASSSQGNTIYF. As DNA, the CDR3 is TGTGCCAGCAGCTCCCAGGGAAACACCATATATTTT.

The rearrangement joins TRBV9 to TRBJ2-4; D gene uncertain. The CDR3 is made up of 15 amino acids. Germline CDR1 SGDLS, CDR2 YYNGEE. V was shortened by 0 bases and J by 0 bases, with 7 bases between the two germline ends. The CDR3 sequence: CASSVDPLAKNIQYF. CDR3 coding DNA: TGTGCCAGCAGCGTAGATCCCTTAGCCAAAAACATTCAGTACTTC.

The chain combines TRBV19 with TRBJ1-3; no clear D. This CDR3 is 14 amino acids long. Trimming pared 5 bases from V and 5 bases from J, leaving 13 bases between. The germline CDR1 and CDR2 sequences are LNHDA and SQIVND (reference sequence). CDR3 sequence reads: CASSDSPGRNTIYF. DNA for the CDR3: TGTGCCAGTAGTGACTCCCCAGGCCGAAACACCATATATTTT.

The rearrangement joins TRBV6-5 to TRBJ2-7; TRBD1 aligns across 7 bases. Germline trimming cut 5 bases from V and 3 bases from J; bases unmatched to any gene: 7. In germline, CDR1 is MNHEY, CDR2 SVGAGI. This CDR3 contains 14 residues. CDR3 coding DNA: TGTGCCAGCAGTCCTCGGACAGGATACTACGAGCAGTACTTC. This encodes CASSPRTGYYEQYF.

The rearrangement uses TRBV13 and TRBJ2-7, with D tentatively TRBD2 (5 bases). V was pared by 5 bases and J by 2 bases, with 16 bases between. There are 15 residues in the CDR3. The germline V gene has CDR1 PRHDT and CDR2 FYEKMQ (reference sequence). This CDR3 reads CASSPDGGNTYEQYF. The CDR3 region has the DNA TGTGCCAGCAGCCCCGATGGAGGCAACACCTACGAGCAGTACTTC.

The chain uses TRBV10-3 and TRBJ2-5; D is possibly TRBD2 (7 bases). Trimming took off 6 bases at V and 1 base at J, with 9 bases between the two ends. The CDR3 spans 13 residues. CDR1 and CDR2 from the germline V gene are ENHRY and SYGVKD. CDR3 sequence reads: CAIRGGPQETQYF. The CDR3 nucleotides read TGTGCCATCAGGGGGGGGCCCCAAGAGACCCAGTACTTC.

The chain recombines TRBV7-9 with TRBJ2-2, with 7 bases that match TRBD1. CDR3 length equals 18 residues. CDR1 SEHNR and CDR2 FQNEAQ come from the germline V gene (reference sequence). The ends lost 5 bases at V and 0 bases at J; junction bases unmatched: 12. The CDR3 sequence: CASSPSPKGQPNTGELFF. The CDR3 coding sequence is TGTGCCAGCAGCCCGAGCCCTAAGGGACAGCCGAACACCGGGGAGCTGTTTTTT.

V and J are TRBV5-1 and TRBJ2-5; a weak D match, TRBD2 (6 bases). Germline lookup yields CDR1 SGHRS and CDR2 YFSETQ. This CDR3 is built from 15 residues. The V gene lost 6 bases and the J gene lost 5 bases, with 20 bases spanning the gap. CDR3 loop: CASNPLPGGSETQYF. In DNA form, the CDR3 reads TGCGCCAGCAACCCCCTCCCCGGGGGTAGTGAGACCCAGTACTTC. Supplemented by reference TRBV5-1 and TRBJ2-5, the full variable domain reads KAGVTQTPRYLIKTRGQQVTLSCSPISGHRSVSWYQQTPGQGLQFLFEYFSETQRNKGNFPGRFSGRQFSNSRSEMNVSTLELGDSALYLCASNPLPGGSETQYFGPGTRLLVL.

This chain links TRBV27 with TRBJ1-2, with D possibly matching TRBD1 (5 bases). The CDR3 loop spans 14 amino acids. CDR1 is MNHEY, CDR2 SMNVEV, per germline (reference sequence). V lost 5 bases and J lost 7, with 17 bases in between. The CDR3: CASSQTQGVRGYTF. The CDR3, as DNA: TGTGCCAGCAGTCAAACTCAGGGAGTCCGTGGCTACACCTTC.

The genes are TRBV6-5 and TRBJ1-2; D is unclear. The V gene lost 6 bases and the J gene lost 3 bases, with 17 bases spanning the gap. Germline values: CDR1 MNHEY, CDR2 SVGAGI. The CDR3 is 15 amino acids. CDR3 in amino acids: CASRYWEANDYGYTF. The CDR3 bases are TGTGCCAGCAGATATTGGGAGGCCAACGACTATGGCTACACCTTC.

This chain uses TRBV19 with TRBJ1-1; tentatively, D is TRBD1 (6 bases). CDR1 is LNHDA and CDR2 is SQIVND in the germline V gene (reference sequence). The CDR3 runs 15 residues. The ends were cut back, 5 bases at V and 1 base at J, with 14 bases in the middle. The CDR3 protein is CASSPAGQTNTEAFF. Written as DNA, the CDR3 is TGTGCCAGTAGTCCGGCGGGACAAACGAACACTGAAGCTTTCTTT. The full variable domain, with the rest looked up from reference TRBV19 and TRBJ1-1, is DGGITQSPKYLFRKEGQNVTLSCEQNLNHDAMYWYRQDPGQGLRLIYYSQIVNDFQKGDIAEGYSVSREKKESFPLTVTSAQKNPTAFYLCASSPAGQTNTEAFFGQGTRLTVV.

The chain has TRBV7-2 and TRBJ2-1; the match to TRBD2 covers 9 bases. The CDR3 has 19 amino acids. CDR1 is SGHTA and CDR2 is FQGNSA in the germline V gene. V was pared by 6 bases and J by 0 bases, with 15 bases of the junction left unmatched. CDR3 sequence: CASRPDVAGDLSSYNEQFF. The CDR3 DNA reads TGTGCCAGCAGACCAGACGTAGCGGGGGATTTAAGCTCCTACAATGAGCAGTTCTTC.

The chain links TRBV29-1 to TRBJ1-2; 8 positions match TRBD1. The CDR3 length is 15 residues. Trimming took 4 bases from V and 5 from J; bases not matched to a gene: 12. CDR1 and CDR2 from the germline V gene are SQVTM and ANQGSEA. CDR3 DNA: TGCAGCGTTGTGGCCCAGGGGGCCAGGGGTTATGGCTACACCTTC. Translated, it gives CSVVAQGARGYGYTF.

The chain employs TRBV27 and TRBJ1-5, with a tentative D call TRBD1 (6 bases). Germline assignment: CDR1 MNHEY and CDR2 SMNVEV (reference sequence). The ends were cut back, 0 bases at V and 2 bases at J, with 8 bases in the middle. This CDR3 contains 15 residues. This CDR3 reads CASSLSRQGNQPQHF. In DNA form, the CDR3 reads TGTGCCAGCAGTTTATCGAGACAGGGCAATCAGCCCCAGCATTTT.

This clone was counted once. CDR3 sequence: CASSPSGGATDTQYF. CDR3 bases: TGTGCCAGCAGTCCTAGCGGGGGGGCTACAGATACGCAGTATTTT. The chain joins TRBV6-4 to TRBJ2-3; 12 nucleotides line up with TRBD2. Germline trimming cut 5 bases from V and 3 bases from J; bases unmatched to any gene: 3. CDR1 is MRHNA and CDR2 is SNTAGT in the germline V gene. CDR3 length: 15 residues.

The rearrangement joins TRBV15 to TRBJ2-7, with TRBD1 identical over 7 bases. The CDR3 covers 15 residues. Per germline, CDR1 LNHNV and CDR2 YYDKDF (reference sequence). The V and J ends lost 5 bases and 5 bases, in that order; junction bases with no gene match: 12. CDR3 DNA: TGTGCCACCAGCTTCGGCTTGTTAGGGGGCCACGAGCAGTACTTC. Protein product: CATSFGLLGGHEQYF.

This rearrangement joins TRBV5-1 to TRBJ2-2; D may be TRBD2 (5 bases). Trimming took 0 bases from V and 5 from J, leaving 20 bases between them. CDR3 length: 18 amino acids. CDR1 and CDR2 from the germline V gene are SGHRS and YFSETQ. CDR3 sequence reads: CASSLGEQVIVRTGELFF. Here the CDR3 DNA reads TGCGCCAGCAGCTTGGGGGAGCAGGTCATTGTCCGGACCGGGGAGCTGTTTTTT. The full variable domain, in which reference TRBV5-1 and TRBJ2-2 provide the parts outside the CDR3, is KAGVTQTPRYLIKTRGQQVTLSCSPISGHRSVSWYQQTPGQGLQFLFEYFSETQRNKGNFPGRFSGRQFSNSRSEMNVSTLELGDSALYLCASSLGEQVIVRTGELFFGEGSRLTVL.